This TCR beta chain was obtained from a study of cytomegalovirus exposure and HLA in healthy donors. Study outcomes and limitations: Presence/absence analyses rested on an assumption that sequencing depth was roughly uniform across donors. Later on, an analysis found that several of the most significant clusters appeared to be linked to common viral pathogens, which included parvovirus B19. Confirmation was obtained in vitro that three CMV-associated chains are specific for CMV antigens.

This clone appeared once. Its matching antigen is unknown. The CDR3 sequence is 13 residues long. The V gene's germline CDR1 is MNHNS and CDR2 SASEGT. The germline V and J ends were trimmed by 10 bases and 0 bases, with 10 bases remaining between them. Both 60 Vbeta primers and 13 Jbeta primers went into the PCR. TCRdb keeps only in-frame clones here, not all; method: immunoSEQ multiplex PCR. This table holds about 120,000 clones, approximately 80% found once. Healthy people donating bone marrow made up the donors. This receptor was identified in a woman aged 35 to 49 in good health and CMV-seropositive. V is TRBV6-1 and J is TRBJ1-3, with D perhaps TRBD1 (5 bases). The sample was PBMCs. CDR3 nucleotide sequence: TGTGCCACCCAAGGGGACTCTGGAAACACCATATATTTT. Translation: CATQGDSGNTIYF.